This T cell receptor (beta chain) appears in the sequencing data of a study of T-cell reconstitution after alpha-beta-depleted transplantation in children. Unique molecular identifiers were incorporated when the TCRbeta library was constructed. Each CDR3 protein is one row after TCRdb ran MiXCR on the PCR reads. The sample consists of 240,000 or so distinct CDR3 sequences, around 12% of them appearing once. This clonotype has a count of ten or more. CDR3 length: 12 residues. V was shortened by 0 bases and J by 6 bases, with 2 bases between the two germline ends. CDR1 and CDR2 (germline): ENHRY, SYGVKD.

The sequencing used PBMCs from the stem cell graft donor, collected from the stem cell graft. The TCR was taken from a human donor who donated a stem cell graft to a child with acute lymphoblastic leukemia. V gene TRBV10-3 combines with J gene TRBJ2-2, with unresolved D. The CDR3 sequence is CAISESAGELFF. The CDR3 DNA follows: TGTGCCATCAGTGAGTCTGCCGGGGAGCTGTTTTTT.